Shown below are 5 T cell receptor beta chains from a single sample sequenced in a study of neurological immune-mediated disorders. MiXCR, run by TCRdb on the 5' RACE reads, gives a single entry per CDR3 protein. The table includes about 27,000 distinct CDR3 sequences, roughly 20% detected once. Sequenced: PBMCs. The receptor source for this set is a woman aged 55-75 years in good health.

This sequence joins TRBV3-1 and TRBJ2-2; D not certain. The CDR3 is 14 amino acids. Trimming cost V 4 bases and J 1 base, with 7 bases left between them. Per germline, CDR1 LGHDT and CDR2 YNNKEL (reference sequence). The CDR3 coding sequence is TGTGCCAGCAGCCGGAGCGAGAACACCGGGGAGCTGTTTTTT. Its protein is CASSRSENTGELFF.

This clonotype was counted at least ten times. The CDR3 coding sequence is TGCAGTGCTAGAGAACCGTTGGACAGGGCAGGCGAGCAGTACTTC. Residues: CSAREPLDRAGEQYF. The chain recombines TRBV20-1 with TRBJ2-7; TRBD1 agrees at 8 bases. Unmatched junction bases numbered 10, after V lost 0 bases and J lost 6 bases. The CDR3 has 15 residues. Per germline, CDR1 DFQATT and CDR2 SNEGSKA (reference sequence).

This clonotype was observed many times. This rearrangement joins TRBV28 to TRBJ2-7; TRBD1 matches 7 bases. CDR1 MDHEN and CDR2 SYDVKM come from the germline V gene. V lost 6 bases to trimming and J lost 4 bases; unmatched junction nucleotides: 9. This CDR3 is built from 14 residues. CDR3 loop: CASRGRGSGYEQYF. The CDR3 coding sequence is TGTGCCAGCAGGGGCAGGGGGTCTGGATACGAGCAGTACTTC.

The chain carries TRBV6-1 and TRBJ2-7, with TRBD1 matching 11 bases. The CDR3 loop spans 14 amino acids. Per the germline V gene, CDR1 is MNHNS and CDR2 is SASEGT. J gave up 5 bases and V 7 bases, and 7 bases lay outside the gene matches. CDR3 amino acids: CASNSLGQGDEQYF. For the CDR3, the DNA is TGTGCCAGCAATTCCTTGGGACAGGGGGACGAGCAGTACTTC.

The chain combines TRBV28 with TRBJ2-7; D gene ambiguous. CDR1 is MDHEN, CDR2 SYDVKM, per germline. Trimming took off 3 bases at V and 4 bases at J, with 16 bases between the two ends. The CDR3 length is 15 residues. This CDR3 reads CASSFPLVHGYEQYF. In DNA, the CDR3 is TGTGCCAGCAGTTTCCCCCTGGTTCATGGGTACGAGCAGTACTTC. Together with reference TRBV28 and TRBJ2-7, the CDR3 gives the full variable domain: DVKVTQSSRYLVKRTGEKVFLECVQDMDHENMFWYRQDPGLGLRLIYFSYDVKMKEKGDIPEGYSVSREKKERFSLILESASTNQTSMYLCASSFPLVHGYEQYFGPGTRLTVT.